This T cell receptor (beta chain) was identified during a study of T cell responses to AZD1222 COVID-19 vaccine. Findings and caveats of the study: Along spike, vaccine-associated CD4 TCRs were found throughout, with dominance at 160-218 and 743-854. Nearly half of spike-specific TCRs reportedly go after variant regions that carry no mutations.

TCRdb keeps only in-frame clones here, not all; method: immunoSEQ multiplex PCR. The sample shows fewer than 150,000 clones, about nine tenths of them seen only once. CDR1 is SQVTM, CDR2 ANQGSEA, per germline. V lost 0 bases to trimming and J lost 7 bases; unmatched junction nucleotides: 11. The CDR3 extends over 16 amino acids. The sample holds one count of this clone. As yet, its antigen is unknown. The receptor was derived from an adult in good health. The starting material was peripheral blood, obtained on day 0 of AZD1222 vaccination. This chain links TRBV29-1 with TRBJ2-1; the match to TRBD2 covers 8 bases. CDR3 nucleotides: TGCAGCGTTGAAGATCTGTGGAGCGGGAGAGGAAATGAGCAGTTCTTC. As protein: CSVEDLWSGRGNEQFF.